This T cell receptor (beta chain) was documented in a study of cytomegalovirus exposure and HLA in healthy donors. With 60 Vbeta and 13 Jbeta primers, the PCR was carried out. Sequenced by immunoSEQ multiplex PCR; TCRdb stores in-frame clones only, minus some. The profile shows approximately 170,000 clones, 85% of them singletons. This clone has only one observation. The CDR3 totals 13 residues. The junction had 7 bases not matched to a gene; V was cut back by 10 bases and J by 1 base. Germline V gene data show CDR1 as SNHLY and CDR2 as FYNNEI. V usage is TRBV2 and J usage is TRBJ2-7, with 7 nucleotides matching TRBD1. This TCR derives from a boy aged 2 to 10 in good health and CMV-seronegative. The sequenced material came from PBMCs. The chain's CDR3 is CAIPTGRSYEQYV. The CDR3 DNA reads TGTGCCATCCCGACAGGGAGATCCTACGAGCAGTACGTC.